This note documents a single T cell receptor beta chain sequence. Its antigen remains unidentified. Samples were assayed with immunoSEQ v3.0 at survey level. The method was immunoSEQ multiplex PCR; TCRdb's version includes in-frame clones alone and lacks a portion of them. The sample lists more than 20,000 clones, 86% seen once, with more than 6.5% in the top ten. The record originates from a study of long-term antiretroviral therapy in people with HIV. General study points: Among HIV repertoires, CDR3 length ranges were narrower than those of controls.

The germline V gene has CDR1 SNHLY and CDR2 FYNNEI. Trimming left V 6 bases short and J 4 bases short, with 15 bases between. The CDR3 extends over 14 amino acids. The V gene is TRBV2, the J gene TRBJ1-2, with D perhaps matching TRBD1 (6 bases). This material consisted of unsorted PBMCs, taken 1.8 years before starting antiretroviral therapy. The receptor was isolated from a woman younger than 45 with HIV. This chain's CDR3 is CASSLDTGRYGYTF. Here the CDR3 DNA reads TGTGCCAGCAGCCTAGATACAGGGCGCTATGGCTACACCTTC. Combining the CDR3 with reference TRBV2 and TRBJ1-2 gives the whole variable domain EPEVTQTPSHQVTQMGQEVILRCVPISNHLYFYWYRQILGQKVEFLVSFYNNEISEKSEIFDDQFSVERPDGSNFTLKIRSTKLEDSAMYFCASSLDTGRYGYTFGSGTRLTVV.